Here is one T cell receptor (beta chain) with its context. This sample stems from a study of control samples from healthy donors and cancer patients. Clones were sequenced by immunoSEQ multiplex PCR, and TCRdb holds only the in-frame ones, with some missing. The sample has about 52,000 clones; roughly 94% are singletons. The CDR3 consists of 13 residues. CDR1 is MNHNS, CDR2 SASEGT, per germline. Trimming took off 3 bases at V and 7 bases at J, with 10 bases between the two ends. What was sequenced was blood. The clonotype was recovered from a man aged 25-45 years in good health. The rearrangement links TRBV6-1 to TRBJ1-5; D might be TRBD1 (5 bases). DNA of the CDR3: TGTGCCAGCAGTGAGGGGGTCGGCCAGCCCCAGCATTTT. Translating gives CASSEGVGQPQHF.